The present TCR beta chain was sequenced within a study of fetal regulatory T cell absence and autoimmunity (TCRdb year 2017). Broadly, across the study: Autoimmunity of the exocrine pancreas was seen in the IPEX patients even though clinical diabetes was absent. The full study reports these points: Cord blood and pancreas had broadly similar TRB gene family usage, which resembled published neonatal and adult repertoires. The oligoclonal enrichment was interpreted as support for antigen-driven autoimmunity occurring in the pancreas before birth in IPEX syndrome. The TCR compartment showed significant oligoclonal enrichment in pancreas versus cord blood, with some top clones over 100-fold enriched.

V and J are truncated by 0 bases and 4 bases respectively, leaving an intervening sequence of 13 bases. Reading from cysteine to phenylalanine, the CDR3 counts 15 amino acids. Just the 45-base CDR3 DNA is kept, in frame starting at base 1. According to the germline V gene, CDR1 reads MNHNS and CDR2 reads SASEGT. TCRbeta CDR3 regions were amplified and barcoded by two-step multiplex PCR on the immunoSEQ human TCRbeta survey platform. Sequencing of the libraries was done on Illumina instruments, and IgH was sequenced in parallel from the same samples. The study's processing was this. To remove PCR and sequencing errors, raw reads were filtered against the IMGT V, D, J definitions and then binned using a nearest-neighbor algorithm. Clones were defined by identical nucleotide sequence; differential abundance between tissues used per-clone Fisher exact tests with pFDR threshold p<0.01. Clones whose frequencies were too low for statistical inference were excluded by a minimum inclusion filter of 10 in either sample. The immunoSEQ Analyzer was used for pairwise clonal comparisons, and IMGT tools were used to assess gene family usage. TCRdb's version of the immuneACCESS table is confined to in-frame rearrangements and falls short of the full clone set. An unresolved V gene accounts for under half of the shortfall where checked; the remainder is of unknown origin. That table furnishes V, J and clone size, whereas the DNA furnished D and trimming. In all, the sample holds about 43,000 clones, and about 86% of those were seen once. The top ten constitute over 0.4% of the sample.

Worth noting for this clone: Its antigen target is currently unknown. Base qualities are not recorded, but no much larger clone differs from it by a single base.

The DNeasy Blood and Tissue Kit was used to extract about 1.9-3.1 ug of genomic DNA from either umbilical cord blood or frozen pancreas. The sequence derives from a newborn boy with IPEX syndrome. The sequence is built from TRBV6-1 and TRBJ2-7; the D call could be TRBD1 or TRBD2, with each sharing 6 bases. The sequencing sample was made of cord blood. CDR3 sequence: CASSEAPGAGYEQYF. The DNA reads TGTGCCAGCAGTGAAGCGCCGGGGGCGGGGTACGAGCAGTACTTC.